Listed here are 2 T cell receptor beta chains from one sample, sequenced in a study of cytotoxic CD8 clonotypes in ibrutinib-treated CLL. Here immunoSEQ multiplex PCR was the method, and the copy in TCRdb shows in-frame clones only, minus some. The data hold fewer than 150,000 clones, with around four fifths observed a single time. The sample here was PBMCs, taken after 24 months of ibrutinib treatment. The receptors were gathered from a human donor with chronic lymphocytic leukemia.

The CDR3 here is CATQLKAGSSYNEQFF. For the CDR3, the DNA is TGTGCCACCCAACTTAAAGCAGGGAGTTCCTACAATGAGCAGTTCTTC. The gene calls are TRBV7-9 and TRBJ2-1; D possibly matches TRBD1 or TRBD2 (5 bases each). Germline loops: CDR1 SEHNR, CDR2 FQNEAQ (reference sequence). V dropped 10 bases and J dropped 1 base, with 20 bases sitting between them. The CDR3 is 16 amino acids.

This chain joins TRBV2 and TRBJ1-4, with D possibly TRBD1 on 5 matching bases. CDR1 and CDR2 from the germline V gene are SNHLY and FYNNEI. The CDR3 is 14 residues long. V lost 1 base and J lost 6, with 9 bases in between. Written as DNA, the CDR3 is TGTGCCAGCAGTGAAGGGGGGAGAGATGAAAAACTGTTTTTT. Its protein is CASSEGGRDEKLFF. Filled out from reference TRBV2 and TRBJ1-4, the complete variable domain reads EPEVTQTPSHQVTQMGQEVILRCVPISNHLYFYWYRQILGQKVEFLVSFYNNEISEKSEIFDDQFSVERPDGSNFTLKIRSTKLEDSAMYFCASSEGGRDEKLFFGSGTQLSVL.